This T cell receptor beta chain was identified in a study of cytomegalovirus exposure and HLA in healthy donors. Study-wide results and caveats: Roughly 170 TCR beta chains were listed as cytomegalovirus-associated. A few chains linked to CMV were shown in vitro to be specific for CMV antigens. TCR clusters originating in the first cohort tended to co-occur in the 120 validation repertoires, according to a later analysis.

With regard to this clone: The target antigen is unknown.

Trimming shortened V by 9 bases and J by 7 bases, and 13 bases separated the two germline ends. This CDR3 is built from 12 residues. CDR1 and CDR2 from the germline V gene are SNHLY and FYNNEI. TCRdb's table, derived via immunoSEQ multiplex PCR, lists solely in-frame clones and lacks some. Altogether approximately 72,000 clones are present, roughly 94% being singletons, with the ten largest covering about 0.63%. This rearrangement joins TRBV2 to TRBJ1-3; tentative D call: TRBD1 (5 bases). The sample was PBMCs. The origin of this receptor is a woman younger than 35 in good health and CMV-seronegative. In nucleotides, the CDR3 is TGTGCCAGAGCCCAGGGAGGCAACACCATATATTTT. As protein: CARAQGGNTIYF.